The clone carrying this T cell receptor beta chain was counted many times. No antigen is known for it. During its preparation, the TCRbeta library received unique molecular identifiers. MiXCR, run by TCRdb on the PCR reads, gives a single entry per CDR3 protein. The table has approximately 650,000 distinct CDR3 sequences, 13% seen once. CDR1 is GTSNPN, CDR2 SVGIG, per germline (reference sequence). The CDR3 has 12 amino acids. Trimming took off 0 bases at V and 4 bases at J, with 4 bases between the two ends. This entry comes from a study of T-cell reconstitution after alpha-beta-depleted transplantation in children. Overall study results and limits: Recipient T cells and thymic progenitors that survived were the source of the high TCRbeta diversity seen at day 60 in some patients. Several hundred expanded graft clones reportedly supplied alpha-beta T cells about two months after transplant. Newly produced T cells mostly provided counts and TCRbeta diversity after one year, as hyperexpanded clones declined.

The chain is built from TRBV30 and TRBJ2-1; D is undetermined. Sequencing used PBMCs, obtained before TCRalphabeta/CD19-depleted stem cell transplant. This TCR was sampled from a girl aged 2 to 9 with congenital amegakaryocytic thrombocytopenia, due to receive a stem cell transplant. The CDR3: CAWSVSYNEQFF. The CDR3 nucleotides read TGTGCCTGGAGTGTAAGTTACAATGAGCAGTTCTTC.